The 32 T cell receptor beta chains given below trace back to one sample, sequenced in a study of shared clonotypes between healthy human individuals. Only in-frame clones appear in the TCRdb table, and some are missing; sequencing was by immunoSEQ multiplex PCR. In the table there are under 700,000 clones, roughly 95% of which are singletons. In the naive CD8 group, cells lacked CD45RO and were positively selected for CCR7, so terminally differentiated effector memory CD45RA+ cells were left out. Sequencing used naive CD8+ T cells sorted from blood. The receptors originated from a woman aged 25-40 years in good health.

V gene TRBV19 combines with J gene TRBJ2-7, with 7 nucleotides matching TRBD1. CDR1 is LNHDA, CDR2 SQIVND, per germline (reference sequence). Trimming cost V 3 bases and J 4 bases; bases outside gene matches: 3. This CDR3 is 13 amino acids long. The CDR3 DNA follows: TGTGCCAGTAGTATCGGGACAGAGTACGAGCAGTACTTC. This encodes CASSIGTEYEQYF.

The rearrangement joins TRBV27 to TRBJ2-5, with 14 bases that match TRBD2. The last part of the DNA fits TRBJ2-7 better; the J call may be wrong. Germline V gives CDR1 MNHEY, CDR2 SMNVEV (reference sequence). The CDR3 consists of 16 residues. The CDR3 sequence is CASSPGTSGRRNEQYF. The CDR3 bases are TGTGCCAGCAGTCCCGGGACTAGCGGGAGAAGGAACGAGCAGTACTTC.

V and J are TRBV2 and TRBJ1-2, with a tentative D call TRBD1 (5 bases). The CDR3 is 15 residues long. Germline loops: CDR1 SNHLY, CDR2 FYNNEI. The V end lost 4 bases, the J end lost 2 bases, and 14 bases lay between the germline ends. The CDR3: CASSAVQEGNYGYTF. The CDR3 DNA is TGTGCCAGCAGTGCGGTACAGGAGGGGAACTATGGCTACACCTTC.

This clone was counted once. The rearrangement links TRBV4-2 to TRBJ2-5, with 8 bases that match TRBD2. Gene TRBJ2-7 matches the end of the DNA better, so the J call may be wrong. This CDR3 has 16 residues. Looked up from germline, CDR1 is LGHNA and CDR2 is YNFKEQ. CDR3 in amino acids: CASSQDAGLGGYEQYF. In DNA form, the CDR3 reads TGTGCCAGCAGCCAAGATGCGGGACTAGGAGGATACGAGCAGTACTTC.

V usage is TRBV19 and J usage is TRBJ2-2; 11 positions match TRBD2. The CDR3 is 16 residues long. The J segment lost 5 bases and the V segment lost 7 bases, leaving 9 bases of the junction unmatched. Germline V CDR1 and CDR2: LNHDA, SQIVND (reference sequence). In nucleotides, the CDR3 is TGTGCCAGTACCCCGGGACTAGCGGACGAGACCGGGGAGCTGTTTTTT. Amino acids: CASTPGLADETGELFF.

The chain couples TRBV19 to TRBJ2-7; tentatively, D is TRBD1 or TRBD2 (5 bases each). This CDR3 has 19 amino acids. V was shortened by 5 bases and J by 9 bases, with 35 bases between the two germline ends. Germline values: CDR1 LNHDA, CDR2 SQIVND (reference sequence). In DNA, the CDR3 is TGTGCCAGTAGTCCCCGACAGACCCAGTGGCGGGTCACCCCGTCGTGGCAGTACTTC. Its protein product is CASSPRQTQWRVTPSWQYF.

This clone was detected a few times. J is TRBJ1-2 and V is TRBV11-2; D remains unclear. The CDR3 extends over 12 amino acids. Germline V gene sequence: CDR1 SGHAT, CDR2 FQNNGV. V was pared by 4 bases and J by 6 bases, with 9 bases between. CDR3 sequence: CASSSRMDGYTF. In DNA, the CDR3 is TGTGCCAGCAGCTCCCGGATGGATGGCTACACCTTC.

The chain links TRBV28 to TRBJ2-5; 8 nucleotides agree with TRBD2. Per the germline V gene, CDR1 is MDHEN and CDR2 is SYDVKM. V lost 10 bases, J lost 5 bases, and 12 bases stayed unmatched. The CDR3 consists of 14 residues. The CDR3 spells CATYSGRGEETQYF. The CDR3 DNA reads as TGTGCCACCTACAGCGGGAGAGGGGAGGAGACCCAGTACTTC.

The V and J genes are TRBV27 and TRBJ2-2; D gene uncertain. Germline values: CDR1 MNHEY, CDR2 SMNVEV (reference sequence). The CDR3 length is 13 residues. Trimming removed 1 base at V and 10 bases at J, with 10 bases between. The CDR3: CASSLWAAQELFF. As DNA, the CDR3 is TGTGCCAGCAGTTTATGGGCCGCTCAGGAGCTGTTTTTT.

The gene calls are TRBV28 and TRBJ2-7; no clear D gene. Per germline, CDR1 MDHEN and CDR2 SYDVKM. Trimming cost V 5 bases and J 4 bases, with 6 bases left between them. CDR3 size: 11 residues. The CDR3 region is CASSEEYEQYF. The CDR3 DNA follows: TGTGCCAGCAGTGAGGAATACGAGCAGTACTTC.

The CDR3 sequence is CASSLTSRNYNEQFF. The CDR3 region has the DNA TGTGCCAGCAGCTTAACTAGCAGAAATTACAATGAGCAGTTCTTC. The V and J genes are TRBV11-3 and TRBJ2-1; tentatively, D is TRBD2 (6 bases). Looked up from germline, CDR1 is SGHNT and CDR2 is YENEEA. This CDR3 spans 15 amino acids. V was pared by 2 bases and J by 4 bases, with 12 bases between.

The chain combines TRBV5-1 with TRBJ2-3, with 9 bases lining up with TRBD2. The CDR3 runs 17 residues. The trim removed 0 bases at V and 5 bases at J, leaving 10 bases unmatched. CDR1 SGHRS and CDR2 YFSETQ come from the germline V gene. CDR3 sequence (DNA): TGCGCCAGCAGCTTGGGTCGGGTAGCGGGAGAAAAAGATACGCAGTATTTT. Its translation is CASSLGRVAGEKDTQYF. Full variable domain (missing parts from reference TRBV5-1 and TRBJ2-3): KAGVTQTPRYLIKTRGQQVTLSCSPISGHRSVSWYQQTPGQGLQFLFEYFSETQRNKGNFPGRFSGRQFSNSRSEMNVSTLELGDSALYLCASSLGRVAGEKDTQYFGPGTRLTVL.

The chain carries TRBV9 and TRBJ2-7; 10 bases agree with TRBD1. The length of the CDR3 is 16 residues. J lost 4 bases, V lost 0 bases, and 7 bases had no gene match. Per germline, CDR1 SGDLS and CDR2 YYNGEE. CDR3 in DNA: TGTGCCAGCAGCGTAGGTGGGACAGGGGCGGCATACGAGCAGTACTTC. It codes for CASSVGGTGAAYEQYF.

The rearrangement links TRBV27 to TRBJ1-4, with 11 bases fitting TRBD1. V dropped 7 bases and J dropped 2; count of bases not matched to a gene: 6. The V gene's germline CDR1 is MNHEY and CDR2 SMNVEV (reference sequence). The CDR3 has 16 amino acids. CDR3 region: CASTRTGGWTNEKLFF. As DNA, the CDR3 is TGTGCCAGCACCAGGACAGGGGGCTGGACTAATGAAAAACTGTTTTTT. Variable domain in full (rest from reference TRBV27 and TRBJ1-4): EAQVTQNPRYLITVTGKKLTVTCSQNMNHEYMSWYRQDPGLGLRQIYYSMNVEVTDKGDVPEGYKVSRKEKRNFPLILESPSPNQTSLYFCASTRTGGWTNEKLFFGSGTQLSVL.

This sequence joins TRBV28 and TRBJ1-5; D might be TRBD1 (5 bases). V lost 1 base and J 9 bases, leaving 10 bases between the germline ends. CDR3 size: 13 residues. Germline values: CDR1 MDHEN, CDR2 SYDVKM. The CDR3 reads CASSLYGAGPQHF. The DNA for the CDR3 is TGTGCCAGCAGTTTATATGGGGCCGGGCCCCAGCATTTT.

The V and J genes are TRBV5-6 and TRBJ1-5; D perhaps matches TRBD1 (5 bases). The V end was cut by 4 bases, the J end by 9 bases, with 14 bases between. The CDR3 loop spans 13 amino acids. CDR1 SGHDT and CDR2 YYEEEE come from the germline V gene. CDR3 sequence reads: CASSGTAAGPQHF. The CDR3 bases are TGTGCCAGCAGCGGGACCGCCGCGGGGCCCCAGCATTTT.

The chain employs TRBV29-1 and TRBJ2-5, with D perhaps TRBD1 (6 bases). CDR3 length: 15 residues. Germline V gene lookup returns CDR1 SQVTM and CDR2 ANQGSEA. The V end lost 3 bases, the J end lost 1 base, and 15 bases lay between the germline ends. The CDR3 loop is CSVDSSDRTQETQYF. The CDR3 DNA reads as TGCAGCGTTGATTCTTCGGACAGAACCCAAGAGACCCAGTACTTC. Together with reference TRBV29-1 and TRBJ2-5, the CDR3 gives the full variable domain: SAVISQKPSRDICQRGTSLTIQCQVDSQVTMMFWYRQQPGQSLTLIATANQGSEATYESGFVIDKFPISRPNLTFSTLTVSNMSPEDSSIYLCSVDSSDRTQETQYFGPGTRLLVL.

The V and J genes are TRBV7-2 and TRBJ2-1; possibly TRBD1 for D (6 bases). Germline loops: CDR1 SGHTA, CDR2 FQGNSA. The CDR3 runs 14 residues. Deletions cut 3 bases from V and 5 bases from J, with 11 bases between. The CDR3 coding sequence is TGTGCCAGCAGCTTCCTGACAGGAAACAATGAGCAGTTCTTC. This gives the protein CASSFLTGNNEQFF.

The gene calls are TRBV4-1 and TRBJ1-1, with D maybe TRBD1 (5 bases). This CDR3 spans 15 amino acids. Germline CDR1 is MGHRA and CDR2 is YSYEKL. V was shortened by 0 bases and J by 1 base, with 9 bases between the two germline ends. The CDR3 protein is CASSQEARANTEAFF. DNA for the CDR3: TGCGCCAGCAGCCAAGAGGCCAGGGCGAACACTGAAGCTTTCTTT.

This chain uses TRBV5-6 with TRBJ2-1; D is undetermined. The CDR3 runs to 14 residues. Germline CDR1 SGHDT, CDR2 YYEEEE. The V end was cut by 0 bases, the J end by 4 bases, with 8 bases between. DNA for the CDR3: TGTGCCAGCAGCTTGGCCTCTAGTTACAATGAGCAGTTCTTC. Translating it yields CASSLASSYNEQFF. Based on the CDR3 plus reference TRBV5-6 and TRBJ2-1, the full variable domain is DAGVTQSPTHLIKTRGQQVTLRCSPKSGHDTVSWYQQALGQGPQFIFQYYEEEERQRGNFPDRFSGHQFPNYSSELNVNALLLGDSALYLCASSLASSYNEQFFGPGTRLTVL.

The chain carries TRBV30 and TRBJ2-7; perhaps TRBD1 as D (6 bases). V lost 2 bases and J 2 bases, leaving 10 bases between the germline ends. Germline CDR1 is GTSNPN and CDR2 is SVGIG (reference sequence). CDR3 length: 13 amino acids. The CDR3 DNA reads TGTGCCTGGAGTCAGGGGCGCACCTACGAGCAGTACTTC. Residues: CAWSQGRTYEQYF. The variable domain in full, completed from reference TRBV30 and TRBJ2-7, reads SQTIHQWPATLVQPVGSPLSLECTVEGTSNPNLYWYRQAAGRGLQLLFYSVGIGQISSEVPQNLSASRPQDRQFILSSKKLLLSDSGFYLCAWSQGRTYEQYFGPGTRLTVT.

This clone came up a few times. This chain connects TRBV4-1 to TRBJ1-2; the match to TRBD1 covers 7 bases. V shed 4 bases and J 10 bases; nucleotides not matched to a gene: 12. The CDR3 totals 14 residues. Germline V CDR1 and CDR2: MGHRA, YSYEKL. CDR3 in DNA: TGCGCCAGCAGCCGGACACCCGGGACAGATCTCTACACCTTC. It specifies CASSRTPGTDLYTF.

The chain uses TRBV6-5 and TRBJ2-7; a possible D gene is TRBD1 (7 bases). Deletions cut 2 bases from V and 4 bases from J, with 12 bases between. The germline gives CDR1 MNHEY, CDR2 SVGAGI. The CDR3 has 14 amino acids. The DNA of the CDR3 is TGTGCCAGCAGTTACCTGGAGGGGGCATACGAGCAGTACTTC. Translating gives CASSYLEGAYEQYF.

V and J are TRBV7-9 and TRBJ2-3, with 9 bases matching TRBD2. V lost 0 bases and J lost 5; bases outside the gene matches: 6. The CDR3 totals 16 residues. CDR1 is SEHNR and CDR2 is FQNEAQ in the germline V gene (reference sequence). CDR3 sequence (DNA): TGTGCCAGCAGCTTAGCAATAGCGGGAGCAAGAGATACGCAGTATTTT. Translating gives CASSLAIAGARDTQYF.

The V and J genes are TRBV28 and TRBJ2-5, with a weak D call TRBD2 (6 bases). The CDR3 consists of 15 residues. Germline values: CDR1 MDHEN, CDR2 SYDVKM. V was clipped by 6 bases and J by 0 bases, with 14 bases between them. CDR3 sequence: CASSQELANQETQYF. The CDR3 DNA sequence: TGTGCCAGCAGCCAAGAGCTAGCGAACCAAGAGACCCAGTACTTC.

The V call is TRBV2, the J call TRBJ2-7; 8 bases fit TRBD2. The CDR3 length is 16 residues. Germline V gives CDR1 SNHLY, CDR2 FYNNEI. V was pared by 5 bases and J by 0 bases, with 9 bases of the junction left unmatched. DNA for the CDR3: TGTGCCAGCAGTCCACTGGGACTAGTGGGCTCCTACGAGCAGTACTTC. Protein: CASSPLGLVGSYEQYF.

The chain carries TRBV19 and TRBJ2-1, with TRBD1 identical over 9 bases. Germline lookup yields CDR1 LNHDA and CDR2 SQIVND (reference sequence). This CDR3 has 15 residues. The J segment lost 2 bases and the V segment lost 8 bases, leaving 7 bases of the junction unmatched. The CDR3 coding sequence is TGTGCCAGTTCTCTGGGACAGGGCCCCTACAATGAGCAGTTCTTC. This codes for CASSLGQGPYNEQFF. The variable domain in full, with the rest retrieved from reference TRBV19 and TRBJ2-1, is DGGITQSPKYLFRKEGQNVTLSCEQNLNHDAMYWYRQDPGQGLRLIYYSQIVNDFQKGDIAEGYSVSREKKESFPLTVTSAQKNPTAFYLCASSLGQGPYNEQFFGPGTRLTVL.

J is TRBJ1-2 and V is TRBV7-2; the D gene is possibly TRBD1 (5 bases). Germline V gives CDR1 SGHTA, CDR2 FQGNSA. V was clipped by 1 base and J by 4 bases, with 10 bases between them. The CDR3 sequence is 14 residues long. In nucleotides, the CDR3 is TGTGCCAGCAGCTTAGACCAGGGTGTCTATGGCTACACCTTC. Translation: CASSLDQGVYGYTF.

CDR3: CASSPRNLNEQFF. DNA of the CDR3: TGCGCCAGCAGCCCCAGGAATCTCAATGAGCAGTTCTTC. The V and J genes are TRBV4-1 and TRBJ2-1, with D unresolved. Per germline, CDR1 MGHRA and CDR2 YSYEKL. The CDR3 is 13 amino acids. Deletions cut 4 bases from V and 6 bases from J, with 10 bases between.

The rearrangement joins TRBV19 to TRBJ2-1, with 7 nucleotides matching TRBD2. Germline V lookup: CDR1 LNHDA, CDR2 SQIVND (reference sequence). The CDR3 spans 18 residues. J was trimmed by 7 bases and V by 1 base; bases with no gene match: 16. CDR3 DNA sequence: TGTGCCAGTAGTATAGGTGGGGGAGGGCCGTCCTTCGGAAATGAGCAGTTCTTC. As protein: CASSIGGGGPSFGNEQFF.

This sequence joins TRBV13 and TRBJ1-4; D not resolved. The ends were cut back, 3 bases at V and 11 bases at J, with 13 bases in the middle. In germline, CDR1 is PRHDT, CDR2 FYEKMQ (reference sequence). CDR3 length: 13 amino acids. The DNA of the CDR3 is TGTGCCAGCAGCTTTGGCACGTTGGAGAAACTGTTTTTT. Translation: CASSFGTLEKLFF.

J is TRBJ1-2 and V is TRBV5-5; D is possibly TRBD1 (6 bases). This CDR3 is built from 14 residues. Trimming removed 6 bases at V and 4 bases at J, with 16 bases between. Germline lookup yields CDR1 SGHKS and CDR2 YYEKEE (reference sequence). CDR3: CASTPGGASYGYTF. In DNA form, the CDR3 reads TGTGCCAGCACCCCTGGGGGGGCTAGCTATGGCTACACCTTC.